The T cell receptor beta chain under discussion was sequenced for a study of T cell responses to AZD1222 COVID-19 vaccine. General study findings and limits: When two AZD1222 doses had been given, Spike-specific TCR breadth and depth rose. Baseline seropositives among AZD1222 recipients totaled only five to seven. Without day 14 samples, only post-peak T cell repertoires were studied. Females outnumbered males among donors, who were mostly white British; clonal diversity was possibly underestimated.

On this clone itself: Antigen specificity is unknown.

Sequenced by immunoSEQ multiplex PCR; TCRdb stores in-frame clones only, minus some. The data show some 100,000 clones, 85% to 90% seen once. This receptor was taken from an adult in good health. The sample was peripheral blood, taken on day 0 of AZD1222 vaccination.

The CDR3 region has the DNA TGCGCCAGCAGCTTGGTACATAGCGGGGGGTCCGAGCAGTACTTC. Protein product: CASSLVHSGGSEQYF. V usage is TRBV5-1 and J usage is TRBJ2-7, with 10 bases that match TRBD2. Looked up from germline, CDR1 is SGHRS and CDR2 is YFSETQ. V was pared by 0 bases and J by 6 bases, with 6 bases of the junction left unmatched. CDR3 length: 15 amino acids.